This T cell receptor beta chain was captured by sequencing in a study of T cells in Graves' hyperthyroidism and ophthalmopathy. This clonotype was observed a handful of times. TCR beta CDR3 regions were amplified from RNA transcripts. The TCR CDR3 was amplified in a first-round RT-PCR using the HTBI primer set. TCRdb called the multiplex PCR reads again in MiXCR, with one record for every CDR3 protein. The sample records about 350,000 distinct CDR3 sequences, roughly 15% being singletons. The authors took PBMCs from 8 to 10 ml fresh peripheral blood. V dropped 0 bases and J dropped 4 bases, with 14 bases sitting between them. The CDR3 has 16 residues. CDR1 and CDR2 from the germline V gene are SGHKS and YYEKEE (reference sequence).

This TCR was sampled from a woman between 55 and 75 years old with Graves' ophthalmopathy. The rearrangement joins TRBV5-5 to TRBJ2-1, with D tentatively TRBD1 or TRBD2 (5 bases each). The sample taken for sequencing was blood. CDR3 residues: CASSLGTVGEYNEQFF. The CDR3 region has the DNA TGTGCCAGCAGCTTGGGTACCGTGGGGGAGTACAATGAGCAGTTCTTC.